This T cell receptor (beta chain) was sequenced during a study of beta chain features in type 1 diabetes. Study overall: Sorted cells numbering over 95,000,000 were examined across all samples. Study-level results: Possibly, sequencing cDNA over-represented cells that had high TCR expression levels. Fewer insertions but more deletions were seen at VDJ junctions in type 1 diabetes patients. A moderate, significant TCRB CDR3 shortening appeared in type 1 diabetes across four CD4+ subsets.

This CDR3 has 15 amino acids. Germline V gene sequence: CDR1 SGHDN, CDR2 FVKESK. V lost 4 bases, J lost 1 base, and 13 bases lay in between. In regard to this clone: No antigen is known for it.

Expressed TCRB transcripts were sequenced, since all the RNA that had been isolated was reverse transcribed. The method was immunoSEQ multiplex PCR; TCRdb's version includes in-frame clones alone and lacks a portion of them. The table shows approximately 50,000 clones, with roughly two fifths occurring only once. The sequence was obtained from a man aged 25-45 years with type 1 diabetes. The specimen was Tregs from blood. The rearrangement joins TRBV14 to TRBJ1-1; D unresolved. The CDR3 spells CASSPLRGANTEAFF. Written as DNA, the CDR3 is TGTGCCAGCAGCCCACTCCGGGGAGCGAACACTGAAGCTTTCTTT.